This T cell receptor beta chain stems from a study of PD-L1 blockade in urothelial cancer. For the study at large: Bladder-origin urothelial cancer in males covered about 90% of the roughly 30 patients. At 6 weeks and at 3 weeks (second dose) after treatment start, blood was analyzed. Counts from blood samples showed a median of roughly 150,000 T cells.

Comment on this clone: The junction departs from the called germline gene at one end, perhaps through a read error.

The germline CDR1 and CDR2 sequences are MDHEN and SYDVKM. The CDR3 covers 16 residues. TCRdb keeps only in-frame clones here, not all; method: immunoSEQ multiplex PCR. The sample carries some 79,000 clones, about four fifths recorded once. This specimen was PBMCs, taken around atezolizumab (anti-PD-L1) treatment. The source is a man between 65 and 80 years old with urothelial cancer. The rearrangement links TRBV28 to TRBJ1-1, with a tentative D call TRBD1 (6 bases). CDR3 coding DNA: TGTACCAGCAGTTTCCCTCGGGGGGCAGCGGGGCTCGAAGCTTTCTTT. Translated, it gives CTSSFPRGAAGLEAFF.